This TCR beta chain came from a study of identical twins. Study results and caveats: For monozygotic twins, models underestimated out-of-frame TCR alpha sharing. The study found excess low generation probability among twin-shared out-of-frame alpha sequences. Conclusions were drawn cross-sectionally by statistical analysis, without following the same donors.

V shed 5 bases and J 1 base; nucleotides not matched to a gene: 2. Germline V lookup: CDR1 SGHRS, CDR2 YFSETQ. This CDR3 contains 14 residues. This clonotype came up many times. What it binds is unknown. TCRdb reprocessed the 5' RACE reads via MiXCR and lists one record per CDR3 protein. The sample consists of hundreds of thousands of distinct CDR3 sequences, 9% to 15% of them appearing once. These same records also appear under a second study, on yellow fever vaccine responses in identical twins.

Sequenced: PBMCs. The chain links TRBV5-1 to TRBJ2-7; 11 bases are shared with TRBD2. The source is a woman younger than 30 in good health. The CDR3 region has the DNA TGCGCCAGCAGAAGGACTAGCGGGTCCTACGAGCAGTACTTC. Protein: CASRRTSGSYEQYF.